Below, 19 T cell receptor beta chains from the same sample are listed, as sequenced in a study of blood T cell repertoires in COVID-19. This table comes from immunoSEQ multiplex PCR, and its TCRdb copy is limited to in-frame clones, with some not included. The table lists about 340,000 clones, 75% to 90% of them singletons. The sequenced material came from peripheral blood. These receptors came from a woman aged 55-70 years with COVID-19, enrolled during active disease.

The CDR3 DNA reads TGTGCCAGCAGCTCCGGGGGGCGGTACCAAGAGACCCAGTACTTC. It translates to CASSSGGRYQETQYF. The gene calls are TRBV13 and TRBJ2-5, with D perhaps matching TRBD2 (7 bases). The CDR3 spans 15 residues. V lost 4 bases to trimming and J lost 0 bases, with 12 bases between them. Germline loops: CDR1 PRHDT, CDR2 FYEKMQ (reference sequence). The full variable domain, completed using reference TRBV13 and TRBJ2-5, is AAGVIQSPRHLIKEKRETATLKCYPIPRHDTVYWYQQGPGQDPQFLISFYEKMQSDKGSIPDRFSAQQFSDYHSELNMSSLELGDSALYFCASSSGGRYQETQYFGPGTRLLVL.

The genes are TRBV12-5 and TRBJ1-2; the match to TRBD1 covers 7 bases. CDR1 and CDR2 from the germline V gene are LGHNT and FRNRAP. The CDR3 is made up of 12 amino acids. Trimming took 9 bases from V and 3 from J; bases not matched to a gene: 4. The CDR3 region has the DNA TGTGCTAGCGCGACAGGGTACTATGGCTACACCTTC. Its translation is CASATGYYGYTF.

The chain has TRBV5-1 and TRBJ2-5; 9 nucleotides match TRBD2. The CDR3 loop spans 15 amino acids. The J segment lost 2 bases and the V segment lost 1 base, leaving 3 bases of the junction unmatched. Germline V gives CDR1 SGHRS, CDR2 YFSETQ. The CDR3 DNA reads TGCGCCAGCAGCTTGTTCCTAGCGGGGCAAGAGACCCAGTACTTC. This encodes CASSLFLAGQETQYF.

Written as DNA, the CDR3 is TGTGCCAGCAGTACTGGACATTTCCGGGATGGCTACACCTTC. Translated, it gives CASSTGHFRDGYTF. The V call is TRBV27, the J call TRBJ1-2; D possibly corresponds to TRBD1 (5 bases). Between the trimmed V and J ends, which lost 5 bases and 6 bases, there was a span of 16 bases. This CDR3 region has 14 residues. CDR1 is MNHEY, CDR2 SMNVEV, per germline (reference sequence).

The chain carries TRBV19 and TRBJ2-3, with 8 bases that match TRBD1. The germline CDR1 and CDR2 sequences are LNHDA and SQIVND (reference sequence). J gave up 1 base and V 4 bases, and 7 bases lay outside the gene matches. CDR3 length equals 16 residues. The CDR3 nucleotides are TGTGCCAGTAGTACCCCGACAGGGGTAGGCACAGATACGCAGTATTTT. Protein product: CASSTPTGVGTDTQYF.

J is TRBJ2-1 and V is TRBV5-1; 8 bases line up with TRBD1. V was clipped by 0 bases and J by 8 bases; unmatched bases: 4. The CDR3 has 14 residues. CDR1 is SGHRS, CDR2 YFSETQ, per germline. The CDR3 reads CASSLVSGGHEQFF. CDR3 nucleotides: TGCGCCAGCAGCTTGGTTTCAGGGGGCCATGAGCAGTTCTTC.

The CDR3: CASSWGLAYEQYF. Here the CDR3 DNA reads TGTGCCAGCAGCTGGGGCCTAGCCTACGAGCAGTACTTC. V is TRBV11-3 and J is TRBJ2-7, with a weak D call TRBD1 (5 bases). This CDR3 has 13 residues. Trimming shortened V by 4 bases and J by 2 bases, and 9 bases separated the two germline ends. Germline CDR1 reads SGHNT; CDR2 reads YENEEA.

The V and J genes are TRBV2 and TRBJ1-1, with D maybe TRBD1 (5 bases). The CDR3 length is 15 residues. Between the trimmed V and J ends, which lost 3 bases and 2 bases, there was a span of 13 bases. The germline V gene has CDR1 SNHLY and CDR2 FYNNEI. DNA of the CDR3: TGTGCCAGCAGTGACCCGATTACAGGAAACACTGAAGCTTTCTTT. This encodes CASSDPITGNTEAFF.

In its sample, this clone was seen once. The chain couples TRBV11-2 to TRBJ1-2, with D perhaps matching TRBD1 (5 bases). Germline CDR1 and CDR2: SGHAT and FQNNGV. The CDR3 runs to 18 residues. Trimming took off 4 bases at V and 3 bases at J, with 24 bases between the two ends. The CDR3 coding sequence is TGTGCCAGCAGCTCCCGGCAGGGAATGGTCCGATACCACTATGGCTACACCTTC. It specifies CASSSRQGMVRYHYGYTF.

This CDR3 is CASSLLGKRVDLSDTQYF. CDR3 bases: TGTGCCAGCAGTTTATTGGGGAAGCGGGTTGACCTATCAGATACGCAGTATTTT. This sequence joins TRBV27 and TRBJ2-3, with D maybe TRBD2 (6 bases). CDR1 MNHEY and CDR2 SMNVEV come from the germline V gene (reference sequence). Between the trimmed V and J ends, which lost 1 base and 4 bases, there was a span of 21 bases. The CDR3 is 18 residues long.

The table lists this clone with a count of one. V usage is TRBV28 and J usage is TRBJ1-2; no clear D. In germline, CDR1 is MDHEN, CDR2 SYDVKM. Trimming left V 2 bases short and J 4 bases short, with 8 bases between. This CDR3 is 13 amino acids long. The CDR3 loop is CASSLTDSYGYTF. The CDR3 bases are TGTGCCAGCAGTTTAACAGATAGCTATGGCTACACCTTC.

This clone showed up just once. The chain employs TRBV6-2 or TRBV6-3 and TRBJ1-1; TRBD1 matches at 7 bases. Unmatched junction bases numbered 8, after V lost 5 bases and J lost 2 bases. The CDR3 totals 15 residues. Germline CDR1 reads MNHEY; CDR2 reads SVGEGT. The CDR3 loop is CASSHPRGGNTEAFF. The CDR3, as DNA: TGTGCCAGCAGTCACCCGCGAGGGGGCAACACTGAAGCTTTCTTT.

In regard to this clone: This same CDR3 is encoded by further DNA sequences in the sample. This chain links TRBV7-9 with TRBJ2-7, with 9 bases matching TRBD2. The CDR3 extends over 14 amino acids. Germline V gives CDR1 SEHNR, CDR2 FQNEAQ (reference sequence). V shed 1 base and J 2 bases; nucleotides not matched to a gene: 0. The CDR3 loop is CASSLGGGAYEQYF. CDR3 in DNA: TGTGCCAGCAGCTTAGGCGGGGGGGCCTACGAGCAGTACTTC.

The chain employs TRBV2 and TRBJ1-2; a possible D gene is TRBD1 (5 bases). The CDR3 covers 18 residues. The germline V gene has CDR1 SNHLY and CDR2 FYNNEI. Trimming shortened V by 3 bases and J by 3 bases, and 23 bases separated the two germline ends. As DNA, the CDR3 is TGTGCCAGCAGTGAGGGGAGCGGGGGTCTCTTCCCCCACTATGGCTACACCTTC. It is translated as CASSEGSGGLFPHYGYTF.

This clone was seen just once. This chain uses TRBV29-1 with TRBJ1-2; 7 bases fit TRBD1. Germline V lookup: CDR1 SQVTM, CDR2 ANQGSEA. This CDR3 is built from 12 residues. After removal of 4 bases from V and 2 bases from J, the junction contained 1 base not matched to a gene. The CDR3: CSVAQGNYGYTF. The CDR3 DNA reads TGCAGCGTTGCACAGGGGAACTATGGCTACACCTTC.

The gene calls are TRBV6-6 and TRBJ1-2; 7 bases align to TRBD1. V shed 7 bases, J shed 0 bases, and the junction held 11 bases outside the gene matches. The CDR3 contains 16 residues. Looked up from germline, CDR1 is MNHNY and CDR2 is SVGAGI (reference sequence). The CDR3 loop is CASTRHRGASNYGYTF. The CDR3 coding sequence is TGTGCCAGCACAAGGCACAGGGGAGCCTCTAACTATGGCTACACCTTC.

The V and J genes are TRBV21-1 and TRBJ2-7; no check of the table's D call, TRBD1, against the DNA was made. TRBV21-1 is a pseudogene segment. The CDR3 spans 18 residues. In DNA, the CDR3 is TGTGCCAGCAGCAAAGCGCTGGGGAGCCGGACAGTTCTCTACGAGCAGTACTTC. It specifies CASSKALGSRTVLYEQYF.

CDR3 region: CASSYSGHSNQPQHF. DNA of the CDR3: TGTGCCAGCAGTTACTCGGGCCATAGCAATCAGCCCCAGCATTTT. The rearrangement links TRBV6-5 to TRBJ1-5; D is unresolved. This CDR3 has 15 residues. V was shortened by 0 bases and J by 0 bases, with 6 bases between the two germline ends. Germline-derived CDR1 and CDR2 are MNHEY and SVGAGI.

This clone was observed once. The gene calls are TRBV27 and TRBJ2-1; TRBD1 matches 9 bases. Germline V lookup: CDR1 MNHEY, CDR2 SMNVEV (reference sequence). This CDR3 is 15 amino acids long. Unmatched junction bases numbered 5, after V lost 5 bases and J lost 3 bases. The CDR3 spells CASSQQGAVYNEQFF. The CDR3, as DNA: TGTGCCAGCAGTCAACAGGGGGCGGTCTACAATGAGCAGTTCTTC.